This TCR beta chain was sequenced in a study of cytomegalovirus exposure and HLA in healthy donors. Sequencing used immunoSEQ multiplex PCR; TCRdb keeps in-frame clones, though not all of them. Of 150,000 to 200,000 clones in the sample, 86% are singletons; the top ten hold roughly 7%. The germline V gene has CDR1 MNHNS and CDR2 SASEGT. Trimming removed 7 bases at V and 4 bases at J, with 13 bases between. The CDR3 runs 13 residues. This chain connects TRBV6-1 to TRBJ1-2; D gene ambiguous. Input material: PBMCs. The source is a man aged 25-40 years in good health and CMV-seropositive. The CDR3 loop is CASTPSEVYGYTF. As DNA, the CDR3 is TGTGCCAGCACCCCGTCTGAGGTCTATGGCTACACCTTC.